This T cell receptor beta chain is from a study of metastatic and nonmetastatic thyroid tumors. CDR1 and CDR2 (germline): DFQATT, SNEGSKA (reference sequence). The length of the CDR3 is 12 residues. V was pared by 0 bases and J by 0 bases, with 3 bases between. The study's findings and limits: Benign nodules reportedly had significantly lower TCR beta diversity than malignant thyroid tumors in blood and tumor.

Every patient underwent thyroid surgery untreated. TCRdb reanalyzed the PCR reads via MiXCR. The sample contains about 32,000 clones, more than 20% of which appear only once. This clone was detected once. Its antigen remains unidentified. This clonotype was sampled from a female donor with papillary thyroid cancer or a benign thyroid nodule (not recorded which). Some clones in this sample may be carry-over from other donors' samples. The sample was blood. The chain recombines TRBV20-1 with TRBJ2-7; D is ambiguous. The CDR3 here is CSARDISYEQYF. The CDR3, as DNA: TGCAGTGCTAGAGACATCTCCTACGAGCAGTACTTC.